This TCR beta chain was captured by sequencing in a study of CD8 T cells in ankylosing spondylitis. TCRdb independently ran MiXCR on the 5' RACE reads; one entry per CDR3 protein. The sample consists of some 700,000 distinct CDR3 sequences, 15% to 20% of them appearing once. Points from the study as a whole: Reports say disease-linked clones showed up significantly more in matched ankylosing spondylitis synovial fluid. Seemingly characteristic of ankylosing spondylitis blood was a TCR beta motif consisting of eight highly homologous variants.

This CDR3 contains 12 residues. CDR1 and CDR2 (germline): SNHLY, FYNNEI. Notes on this clonotype: The target antigen is unknown.

Sequencing was done on a sample of blood, either unsorted or a sorted T cell fraction (not recorded which). The rearrangement joins TRBV2 to TRBJ2-4; D call uncertain. The TCR comes from a male donor with ankylosing spondylitis. The CDR3 is CALRADKNIQYF. DNA for the CDR3: TGTGCTCTAAGGGCGGACAAAAACATTCAGTACTTC.